These 21 T cell receptor beta chains were all obtained from the same sample, sequenced in a study of human T cells and chemical hapten exposure (dated by TCRdb to the early 2020s). The time point label, as the study defines it: patch test 1, 2 weeks after DPC sensitization. The treatment or condition label, read with the paper, signifies: therapeutic diphenylcyclopropenone sensitization with weekly scalp DPC. The library relied on RACE. Instrument used: NextSeq 500. The public reads were reanalyzed by TCRdb: fastp trimming at Q25, MiXCR alignment, in-frame beta chains only. Each CDR3 protein appears once, grouped with its most common genes and DNA. The sample has fewer than 95,000 distinct CDR3 sequences on record, roughly a tenth of them singletons. About 2% of the sample is held by the ten biggest clonotypes. The sequenced sample was whole blood, obtained in connection with sensitization to the hapten diphenylcyclopropenone (DPC). These receptors originate from a man between 35 and 55 years old with alopecia areata. Some clones in this sample may be carry-over from other donors' samples.

This clonotype occurred many times. This chain connects TRBV18 to TRBJ1-5, with D unclear. The CDR3 is made up of 16 amino acids. Looked up from germline, CDR1 is KGHSH and CDR2 is LQKENI. The V gene lost 6 bases and the J gene lost 2 bases, with 17 bases spanning the gap. CDR3: CASSPSPDGGNQPQHF. CDR3 bases: TGTGCCAGCTCTCCCAGTCCGGACGGGGGCAATCAGCCCCAGCATTTT.

This clonotype was found a few times. The chain employs TRBV5-1 and TRBJ2-7, with D uncertain. Germline-derived CDR1 and CDR2 are SGHRS and YFSETQ. With 1 base removed from V and 2 bases from J, the gap between germline ends came to 13 bases. This CDR3 has 15 amino acids. The CDR3 region has the DNA TGCGCCAGCAGCTTGTTACCAGAGCAACCCTACGAGCAGTACGTC. Translating gives CASSLLPEQPYEQYV.

This chain uses TRBV7-8 with TRBJ1-5; 11 bases are shared with TRBD1. The ends lost 1 base at V and 10 bases at J; junction bases unmatched: 9. CDR3 length: 16 amino acids. Germline CDR1 and CDR2: SGHVS and FQNEAQ. CDR3 loop: CASSLGAGQGVRPQHF. In nucleotides, the CDR3 is TGTGCCAGCAGCTTAGGAGCGGGACAGGGGGTGAGACCCCAGCATTTT. Filled out from reference TRBV7-8 and TRBJ1-5, the complete variable domain reads GAGVSQSPRYKVAKRGQDVALRCDPISGHVSLFWYQQALGQGPEFLTYFQNEAQLDKSGLPSDRFFAERPEGSVSTLKIQRTQQEDSAVYLCASSLGAGQGVRPQHFGDGTRLSIL.

This clonotype was seen at least ten times. The J gene is TRBJ1-3, the V gene TRBV20-1; D call uncertain. Between the trimmed V and J ends, which lost 6 bases and 0 bases, there was a span of 12 bases. The germline V gene has CDR1 DFQATT and CDR2 SNEGSKA (reference sequence). The CDR3 has 14 residues. The CDR3 spells CSARRESSGNTIYF. The CDR3 DNA reads as TGCAGTGCCCGAAGGGAATCCTCTGGAAACACCATATATTTT.

There are a few counts of this clonotype. The chain links TRBV19 to TRBJ2-1; 7 bases map to TRBD1. The CDR3 is 15 residues long. The J segment lost 0 bases and the V segment lost 7 bases, leaving 6 bases of the junction unmatched. Germline V gives CDR1 LNHDA, CDR2 SQIVND (reference sequence). CDR3 DNA sequence: TGTGCCAGTATGATAGACAGGGCCTCCTACAATGAGCAGTTCTTC. It is translated as CASMIDRASYNEQFF.

CDR3 loop: CASSIPTGGETQYF. CDR3 DNA: TGTGCCAGCAGCATACCGACGGGAGGAGAGACCCAGTACTTC. This chain links TRBV5-5 with TRBJ2-5, with 7 bases identical to TRBD2. This CDR3 is 14 amino acids long. In germline, CDR1 is SGHKS, CDR2 YYEKEE (reference sequence). V trimming: 4 bases; J trimming: 4 bases; junction bases outside the gene matches: 7.

The rearrangement links TRBV2 to TRBJ1-3, with D possibly matching TRBD1 (6 bases). V lost 4 bases and J lost 9, with 19 bases in between. The CDR3 has 15 amino acids. Germline V gene lookup returns CDR1 SNHLY and CDR2 FYNNEI. CDR3 in DNA: TGTGCCAGCAGTGGACAGGCTCAAGCTGCCGGCACCATATATTTT. Encoded protein: CASSGQAQAAGTIYF. The whole variable domain, remainder taken from reference TRBV2 and TRBJ1-3, is EPEVTQTPSHQVTQMGQEVILRCVPISNHLYFYWYRQILGQKVEFLVSFYNNEISEKSEIFDDQFSVERPDGSNFTLKIRSTKLEDSAMYFCASSGQAQAAGTIYFGEGSWLTVV.

Only a few counts were recorded for this clonotype. The V and J genes are TRBV2 and TRBJ2-7, with a possible D match to TRBD1 (5 bases). This CDR3 spans 14 amino acids. The germline gives CDR1 SNHLY, CDR2 FYNNEI. Trimming pared 4 bases from V and 4 bases from J, leaving 14 bases between. CDR3 sequence (DNA): TGTGCCAGCAGTGCCCAATCAGGGTCGTACGAGCAGTACTTC. Translated: CASSAQSGSYEQYF.

At least ten counts were recorded for this clonotype. The CDR3 is CASRSRDRVTDTQYF. For the CDR3, the DNA is TGTGCCAGCAGGTCCAGGGACAGAGTTACAGATACGCAGTATTTT. The rearrangement links TRBV7-2 to TRBJ2-3; 7 bases are shared with TRBD1. Trimming at V came to 6 bases and at J to 3 bases, leaving 9 bases not matched to a gene. The CDR3 extends over 15 amino acids. Germline V gene data show CDR1 as SGHTA and CDR2 as FQGNSA.

This chain links TRBV20-1 with TRBJ2-1, with 7 bases that match TRBD2. This CDR3 has 16 amino acids. The V gene's germline CDR1 is DFQATT and CDR2 SNEGSKA (reference sequence). V gave up 3 bases and J gave up 0 bases; unmatched junction bases: 8. CDR3 sequence: CSASAPSGHSYNEQFF. In nucleotides, the CDR3 is TGCAGTGCTAGTGCCCCTAGCGGACACTCCTACAATGAGCAGTTCTTC.

In its sample, this clonotype was seen a few times. The V and J genes are TRBV14 and TRBJ2-7; no reliable D call. V was pared by 2 bases and J by 1 base, with 6 bases between. The CDR3 totals 13 residues. The germline V gene encodes CDR1 SGHDN and CDR2 FVKESK. CDR3 in DNA: TGTGCCAGCAGCCAATGGCCATCCTACGAGCAGTACTTC. It encodes CASSQWPSYEQYF.

This clonotype was recorded many times. This rearrangement joins TRBV12-3 or TRBV12-4 to TRBJ2-1; 7 bases map to TRBD2. This CDR3 comprises 14 residues. The V segment lost 3 bases and the J segment 5 bases; nucleotides outside the gene matches: 4. The CDR3: CASSFGGGHNEQFF. CDR3 in DNA: TGTGCCAGCAGTTTTGGGGGAGGGCACAATGAGCAGTTCTTC.

This clonotype was detected only a few times. V and J are TRBV7-9 and TRBJ2-6, with TRBD1 matching over 7 bases. The CDR3 length is 18 residues. Germline assignment: CDR1 SEHNR and CDR2 FQNEAQ (reference sequence). V was pared by 0 bases and J by 0 bases, with 5 bases of the junction left unmatched. CDR3: CASSLARGRGSGANVLTF. In nucleotides, the CDR3 is TGTGCCAGCAGCTTAGCGAGGGGGCGAGGCTCTGGGGCCAACGTCCTGACTTTC.

This clonotype has only a few counts. V is TRBV18 and J is TRBJ2-1; D remains unclear. CDR3 length: 12 residues. Trimming took 5 bases from V and 8 from J, leaving 10 bases between them. The germline CDR1 and CDR2 sequences are KGHSH and LQKENI. The CDR3 region is CASSMKDYEQFF. In nucleotides, the CDR3 is TGTGCCAGCTCAATGAAGGATTATGAGCAGTTCTTC.

This clonotype showed up just a few times. The V and J genes are TRBV14 and TRBJ2-5, with D perhaps TRBD2 (5 bases). V shed 4 bases and J shed 4 bases, with 16 bases lying between them. Germline values: CDR1 SGHDN, CDR2 FVKESK. This CDR3 region has 15 residues. CDR3 loop: CASSPNEGLGETQYF. Written as DNA, the CDR3 is TGTGCCAGCAGCCCCAACGAGGGTTTAGGAGAGACCCAGTACTTC. The full variable domain, its missing parts supplied by reference TRBV14 and TRBJ2-5, is EAGVTQFPSHSVIEKGQTVTLRCDPISGHDNLYWYRRVMGKEIKFLLHFVKESKQDESGMPNNRFLAERTGGTYSTLKVQPAELEDSGVYFCASSPNEGLGETQYFGPGTRLLVL.

V usage is TRBV30 and J usage is TRBJ1-6; 10 nucleotides agree with TRBD1. Germline CDR1 GTSNPN, CDR2 SVGIG (reference sequence). This CDR3 is built from 15 residues. J gave up 9 bases and V 1 base, and 6 bases lay outside the gene matches. CDR3 in DNA: TGTGCCTGGAGTGAGATGACAGGGGGCGGTTCACCCCTCCACTTT. It specifies CAWSEMTGGGSPLHF.

The genes are TRBV5-1 and TRBJ1-5, with D tentatively TRBD1 (5 bases). The length of the CDR3 is 13 residues. The V and J ends lost 5 bases and 5 bases respectively, with 11 bases between them. Germline V CDR1 and CDR2: SGHRS, YFSETQ. DNA of the CDR3: TGCGCCAGCAGAAGGGGAGATCATCAGCCCCAGCATTTT. Amino acids: CASRRGDHQPQHF.

This clonotype was detected a few times. This chain uses TRBV6-1 with TRBJ2-1; 11 bases match TRBD2. This CDR3 contains 14 residues. In germline, CDR1 is MNHNS, CDR2 SASEGT. The V gene end was trimmed by 10 bases and the J gene end by 6 bases; junction bases not matched to a gene: 8. CDR3 residues: CATRLAGGSNEQFF. The CDR3, as DNA: TGTGCCACCCGTCTAGCGGGAGGATCCAATGAGCAGTTCTTC.

This clonotype was counted many times. The rearrangement joins TRBV6-2 or TRBV6-3 to TRBJ2-2; D gene uncertain. V lost 0 bases and J 6 bases, leaving 8 bases between the germline ends. This CDR3 has 14 amino acids. CDR1 and CDR2 from the germline V gene are MNHEY and SVGEGT. Written as DNA, the CDR3 is TGTGCCAGCAGTTACTCGCCGGTCCCCGGGGAGCTGTTTTTT. Translated, it gives CASSYSPVPGELFF.

This clonotype was detected only a few times. The V and J genes are TRBV4-3 and TRBJ2-1, with 7 positions matching TRBD1. There are 13 residues in the CDR3. The germline V gene has CDR1 LGHNA and CDR2 YSLEER. V lost 2 bases and J lost 9; bases outside the gene matches: 4. The CDR3: CASSQTGDGEQFF. The CDR3 DNA is TGCGCCAGCAGCCAAACAGGGGACGGTGAGCAGTTCTTC.

With respect to this clonotype: The DNA is omitted, as the CDR3 cannot be located on it reliably, and the CDR3 follows TCRdb's listing. The chain joins TRBV7-2 to TRBJ2-7; TRBD1 is the table's D call and was not checked against the DNA. The CDR3 is 18 residues long, ends included. Germline V gives CDR1 SGHTA, CDR2 FQGNSA. The CDR3 protein is CASTTTGTGFPQYFGPNF.